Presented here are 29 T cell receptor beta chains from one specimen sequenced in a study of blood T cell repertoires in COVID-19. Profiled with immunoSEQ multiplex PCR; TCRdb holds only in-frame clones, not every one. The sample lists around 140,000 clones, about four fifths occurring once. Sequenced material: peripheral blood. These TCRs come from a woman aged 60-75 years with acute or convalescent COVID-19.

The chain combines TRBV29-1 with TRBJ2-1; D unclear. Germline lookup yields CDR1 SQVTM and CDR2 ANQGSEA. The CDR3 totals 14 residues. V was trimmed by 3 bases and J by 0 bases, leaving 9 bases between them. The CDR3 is CSVDLSSSYNEQFF. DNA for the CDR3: TGCAGCGTTGACCTTAGCAGCTCCTACAATGAGCAGTTCTTC.

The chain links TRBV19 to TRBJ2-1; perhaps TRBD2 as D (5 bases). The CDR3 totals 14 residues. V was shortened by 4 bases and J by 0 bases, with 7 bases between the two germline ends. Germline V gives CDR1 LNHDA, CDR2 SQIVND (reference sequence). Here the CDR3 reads CASSNGVSYNEQFF. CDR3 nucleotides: TGTGCCAGTAGTAACGGGGTCTCCTACAATGAGCAGTTCTTC.

CDR3 in amino acids: CASKSGRFQDTQYF. In DNA form, the CDR3 reads TGTGCCAGTAAAAGCGGGAGGTTCCAAGATACGCAGTATTTT. This rearrangement joins TRBV19 to TRBJ2-3; TRBD2 matches 9 bases. V lost 7 bases and J lost 5; bases outside the gene matches: 7. This CDR3 is 14 amino acids long. Looked up from germline, CDR1 is LNHDA and CDR2 is SQIVND (reference sequence).

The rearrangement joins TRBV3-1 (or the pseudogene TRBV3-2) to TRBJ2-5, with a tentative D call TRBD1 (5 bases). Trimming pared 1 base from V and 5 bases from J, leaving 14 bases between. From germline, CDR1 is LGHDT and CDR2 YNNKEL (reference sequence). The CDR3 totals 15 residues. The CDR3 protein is CASSQGGFWGETQYF. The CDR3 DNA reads TGTGCCAGCAGCCAAGGGGGCTTCTGGGGTGAGACCCAGTACTTC.

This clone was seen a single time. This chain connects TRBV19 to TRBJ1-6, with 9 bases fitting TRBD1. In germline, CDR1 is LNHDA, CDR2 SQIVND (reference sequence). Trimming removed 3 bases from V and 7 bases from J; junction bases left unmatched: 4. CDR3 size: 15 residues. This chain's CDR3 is CASSMDRGRNSPLHF. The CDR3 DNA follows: TGTGCCAGTAGTATGGACAGGGGTCGCAATTCACCCCTCCACTTT. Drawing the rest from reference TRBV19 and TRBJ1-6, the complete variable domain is DGGITQSPKYLFRKEGQNVTLSCEQNLNHDAMYWYRQDPGQGLRLIYYSQIVNDFQKGDIAEGYSVSREKKESFPLTVTSAQKNPTAFYLCASSMDRGRNSPLHFGNGTRLTVT.

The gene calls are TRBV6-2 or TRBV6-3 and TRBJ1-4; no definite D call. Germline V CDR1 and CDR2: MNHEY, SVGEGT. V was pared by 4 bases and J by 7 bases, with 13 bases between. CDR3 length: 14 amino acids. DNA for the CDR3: TGTGCCAGCAGTTTTACCGGGTTCGGTGAAAAACTGTTTTTT. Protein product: CASSFTGFGEKLFF.

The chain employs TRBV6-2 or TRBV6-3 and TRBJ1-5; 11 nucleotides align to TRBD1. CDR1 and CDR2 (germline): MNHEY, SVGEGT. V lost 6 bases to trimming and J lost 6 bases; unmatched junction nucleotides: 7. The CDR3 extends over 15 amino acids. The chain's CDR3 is CASRPRTGGFQPQHF. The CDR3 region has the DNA TGTGCCAGCAGACCTCGGACAGGGGGCTTTCAGCCCCAGCATTTT.

CDR3 nucleotide sequence: TGCGCCAGCAGTGAGAGGGGTGAGCAGTTCTTC. Translating it yields CASSERGEQFF. The rearrangement uses TRBV10-1 and TRBJ2-1; D perhaps matches TRBD1 (5 bases). Germline CDR1 is WNHNN and CDR2 is SYGVQD (reference sequence). The CDR3 runs to 11 residues. V lost 2 bases and J lost 9, with 5 bases in between.

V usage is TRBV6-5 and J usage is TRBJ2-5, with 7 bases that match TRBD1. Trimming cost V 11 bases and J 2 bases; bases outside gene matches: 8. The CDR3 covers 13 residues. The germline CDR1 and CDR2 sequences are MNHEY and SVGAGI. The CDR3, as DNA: TGTGCCGGAAGACACAGGGGACAAGAGACCCAGTACTTC. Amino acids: CAGRHRGQETQYF.

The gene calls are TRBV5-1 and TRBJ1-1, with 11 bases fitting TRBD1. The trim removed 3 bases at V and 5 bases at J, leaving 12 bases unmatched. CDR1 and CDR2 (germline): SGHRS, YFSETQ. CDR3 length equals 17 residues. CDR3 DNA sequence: TGCGCCAGCAGCTCTGGGACAGGGGGTCGCCGGTGGACTGAAGCTTTCTTT. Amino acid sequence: CASSSGTGGRRWTEAFF.

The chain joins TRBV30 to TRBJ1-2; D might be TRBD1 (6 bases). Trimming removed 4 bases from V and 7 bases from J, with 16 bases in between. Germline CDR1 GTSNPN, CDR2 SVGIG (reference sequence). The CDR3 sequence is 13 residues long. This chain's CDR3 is CAWNREPSGGYTF. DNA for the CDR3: TGTGCCTGGAACAGGGAACCTTCGGGTGGCTACACCTTC.

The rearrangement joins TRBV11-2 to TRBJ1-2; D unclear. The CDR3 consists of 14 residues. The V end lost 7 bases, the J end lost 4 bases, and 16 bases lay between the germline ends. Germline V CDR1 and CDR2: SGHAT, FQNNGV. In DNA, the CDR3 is TGTGCCAGCACCTATCTCAGAGGGTCCTATGGCTACACCTTC. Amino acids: CASTYLRGSYGYTF.

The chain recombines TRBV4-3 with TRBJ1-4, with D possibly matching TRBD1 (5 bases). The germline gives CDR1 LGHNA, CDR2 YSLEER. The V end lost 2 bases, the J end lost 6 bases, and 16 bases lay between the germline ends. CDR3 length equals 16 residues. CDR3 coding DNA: TGCGCCAGCAGCCAAAGGGCGGGGGGATTGCATGAAAAACTGTTTTTT. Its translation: CASSQRAGGLHEKLFF.

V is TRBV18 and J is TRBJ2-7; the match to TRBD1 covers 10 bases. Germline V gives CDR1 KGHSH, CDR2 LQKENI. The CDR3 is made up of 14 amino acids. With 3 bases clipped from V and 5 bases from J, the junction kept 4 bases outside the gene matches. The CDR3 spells CASSPLTGGDEQYF. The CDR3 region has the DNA TGTGCCAGCTCACCCCTGACAGGGGGCGACGAGCAGTACTTC.

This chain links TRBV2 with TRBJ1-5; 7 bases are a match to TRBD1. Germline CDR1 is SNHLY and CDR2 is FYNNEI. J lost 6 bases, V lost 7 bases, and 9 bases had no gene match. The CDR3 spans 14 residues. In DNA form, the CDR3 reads TGTGCCAGCACCAGGACAGGCAACATTCAGCCCCAGCATTTT. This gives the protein CASTRTGNIQPQHF.

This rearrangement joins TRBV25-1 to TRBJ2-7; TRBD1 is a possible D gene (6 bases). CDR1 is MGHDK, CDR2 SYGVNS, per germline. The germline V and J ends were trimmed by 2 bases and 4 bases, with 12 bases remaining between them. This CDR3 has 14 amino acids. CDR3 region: CASSETGFSYEQYF. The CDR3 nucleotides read TGTGCCAGCAGTGAAACAGGGTTTAGTTACGAGCAGTACTTC.

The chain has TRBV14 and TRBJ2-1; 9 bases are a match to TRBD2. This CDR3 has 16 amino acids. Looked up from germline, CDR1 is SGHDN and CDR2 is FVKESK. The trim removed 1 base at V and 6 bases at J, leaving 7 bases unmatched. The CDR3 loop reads CASSQVLLAGLNEQFF. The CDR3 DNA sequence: TGTGCCAGCAGCCAAGTTCTACTAGCGGGCCTCAATGAGCAGTTCTTC.

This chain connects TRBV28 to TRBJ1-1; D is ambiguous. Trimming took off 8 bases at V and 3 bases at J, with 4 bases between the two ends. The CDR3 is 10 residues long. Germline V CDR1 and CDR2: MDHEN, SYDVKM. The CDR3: CASGYTEAFF. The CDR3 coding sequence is TGTGCCAGCGGCTACACTGAAGCTTTCTTT.

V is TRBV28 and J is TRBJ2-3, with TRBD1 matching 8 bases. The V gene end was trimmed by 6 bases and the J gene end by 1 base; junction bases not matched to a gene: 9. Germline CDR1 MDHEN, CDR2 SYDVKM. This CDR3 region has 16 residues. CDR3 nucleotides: TGTGCCAGCAGCCCCAGGACAGGGTTTGGCACAGATACGCAGTATTTT. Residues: CASSPRTGFGTDTQYF.

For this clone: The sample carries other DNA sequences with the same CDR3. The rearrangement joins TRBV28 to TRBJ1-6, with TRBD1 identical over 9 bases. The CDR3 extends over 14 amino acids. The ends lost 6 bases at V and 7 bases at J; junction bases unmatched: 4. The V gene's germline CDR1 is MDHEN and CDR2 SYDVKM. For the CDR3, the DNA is TGTGCCAGCAGCCTCGGACAGGGGAATTCACCCCTCCACTTT. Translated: CASSLGQGNSPLHF.

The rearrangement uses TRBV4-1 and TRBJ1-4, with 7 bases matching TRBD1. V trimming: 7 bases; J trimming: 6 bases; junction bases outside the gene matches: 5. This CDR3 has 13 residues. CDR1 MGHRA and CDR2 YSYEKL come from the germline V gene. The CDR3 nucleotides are TGCGCCAGCAACGATCAGGGGGATGAAAAACTGTTTTTT. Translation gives CASNDQGDEKLFF.

DNA for the CDR3: TGTGCCAGACACTTGGCGGGACAGAGCTACGAGCAGTACTTC. The encoded protein is CARHLAGQSYEQYF. The chain uses TRBV6-5 and TRBJ2-7; possible D gene TRBD1, 7 bases. V was clipped by 9 bases and J by 3 bases, with 18 bases between them. This CDR3 spans 14 amino acids. Germline V gene sequence: CDR1 MNHEY, CDR2 SVGAGI.

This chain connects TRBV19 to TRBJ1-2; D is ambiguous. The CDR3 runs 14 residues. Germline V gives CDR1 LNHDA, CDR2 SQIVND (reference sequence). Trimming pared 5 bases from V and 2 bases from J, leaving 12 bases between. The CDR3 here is CASSLGSLNYGYTF. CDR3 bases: TGTGCCAGTAGTTTGGGCAGCCTCAACTATGGCTACACCTTC.

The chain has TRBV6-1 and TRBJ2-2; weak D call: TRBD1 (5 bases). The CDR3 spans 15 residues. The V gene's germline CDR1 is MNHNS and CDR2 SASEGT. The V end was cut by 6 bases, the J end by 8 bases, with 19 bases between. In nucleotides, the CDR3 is TGTGCCAGCAGGAGACCAGACAGATATTCTGGGGAGCTGTTTTTT. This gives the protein CASRRPDRYSGELFF.

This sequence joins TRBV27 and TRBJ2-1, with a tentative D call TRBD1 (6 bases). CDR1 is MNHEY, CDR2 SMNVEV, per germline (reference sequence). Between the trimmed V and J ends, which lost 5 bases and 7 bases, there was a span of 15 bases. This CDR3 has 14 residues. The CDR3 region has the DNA TGTGCCAGCAGTCGCATGCAGGGGTCGAATGAGCAGTTCTTC. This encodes CASSRMQGSNEQFF.

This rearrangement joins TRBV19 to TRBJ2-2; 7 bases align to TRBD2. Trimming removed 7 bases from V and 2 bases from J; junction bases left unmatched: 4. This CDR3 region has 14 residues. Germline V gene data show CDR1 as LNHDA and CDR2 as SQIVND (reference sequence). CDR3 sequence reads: CASTRGSNTGELFF. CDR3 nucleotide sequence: TGTGCCAGTACCCGCGGGAGTAACACCGGGGAGCTGTTTTTT.

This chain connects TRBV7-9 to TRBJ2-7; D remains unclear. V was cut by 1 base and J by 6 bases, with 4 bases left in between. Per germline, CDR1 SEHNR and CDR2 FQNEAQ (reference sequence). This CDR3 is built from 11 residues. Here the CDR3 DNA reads TGTGCCAGCAGCTTAGTCCTCGAGCAGTACTTC. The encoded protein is CASSLVLEQYF.

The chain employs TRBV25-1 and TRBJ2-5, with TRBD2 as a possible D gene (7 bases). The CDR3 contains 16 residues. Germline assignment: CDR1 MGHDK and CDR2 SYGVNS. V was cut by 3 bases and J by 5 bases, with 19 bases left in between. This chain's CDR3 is CASSDHTGRGRETQYF. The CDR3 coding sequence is TGTGCCAGCAGTGACCATACAGGGAGGGGCAGGGAGACCCAGTACTTC.

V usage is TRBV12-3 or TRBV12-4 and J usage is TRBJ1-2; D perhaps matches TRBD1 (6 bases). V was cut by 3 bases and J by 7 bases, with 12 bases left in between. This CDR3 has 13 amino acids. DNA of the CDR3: TGTGCCAGCAGTTTTGGGGGCGCGAGTGGCTACACCTTC. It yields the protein CASSFGGASGYTF.